These 6 T cell receptor beta chains share one sample of origin, sequenced in a study of blood T cells in healthy people across ages. With a J-beta primer mix and a sample-barcoded 5' primer, a second PCR ran about 6 to 11 cycles. TCRdb analysed the 5' RACE reads with MiXCR anew, one entry per CDR3 protein. The sample has roughly 800,000 distinct CDR3 sequences, about 55% seen once; the top ten hold approximately 40%. The sequenced material came from blood. Source of these receptors: a man aged 80 or over in good health.

This clonotype turned up a few times. The chain couples TRBV6-7 to TRBJ2-7; the match to TRBD2 covers 7 bases. TRBV6-7 is recorded as an ORF, its role being uncertain. With 11 bases clipped from V and 5 bases from J, the junction kept 15 bases outside the gene matches. This CDR3 has 14 amino acids. The CDR3 loop is CAAPPRKAGHEQYF. In nucleotides, the CDR3 is TGTGCCGCTCCTCCTAGGAAAGCGGGGCACGAGCAGTACTTC.

J is TRBJ2-3 and V is TRBV12-3 or TRBV12-4; 7 nucleotides align to TRBD2. J lost 0 bases, V lost 2 bases, and 5 bases had no gene match. The CDR3 consists of 16 residues. The CDR3 loop is CASSLMAGESTDTQYF. CDR3 sequence (DNA): TGTGCCAGCAGTTTAATGGCGGGAGAGAGCACAGATACGCAGTATTTT.

This clonotype was counted a few times. The rearrangement links TRBV5-6 to TRBJ2-1, with D possibly being TRBD1 or TRBD2 (5 bases each). This CDR3 has 15 residues. Germline CDR1 is SGHDT and CDR2 is YYEEEE. Between the trimmed V and J ends, which lost 5 bases and 6 bases, there was a span of 18 bases. The CDR3 nucleotides read TGTGCCAGCAGACCACCGGGACGGGGTGGCAATGAGCAGTTCTTC. Translated, it gives CASRPPGRGGNEQFF.

V gene TRBV29-1 combines with J gene TRBJ1-4; D unresolved. This CDR3 has 13 residues. Looked up from germline, CDR1 is SQVTM and CDR2 is ANQGSEA. V lost 6 bases to trimming and J lost 0 bases, with 8 bases between them. This CDR3 reads CSVRATTNEKLFF. In DNA form, the CDR3 reads TGCAGCGTGAGGGCGACAACTAATGAAAAACTGTTTTTT.

The genes are TRBV2 and TRBJ2-7; 10 bases map to TRBD1. The CDR3 extends over 14 amino acids. V lost 8 bases to trimming and J lost 5 bases; unmatched junction nucleotides: 9. From germline, CDR1 is SNHLY and CDR2 FYNNEI. CDR3 in amino acids: CASGTGTGVNEQYF. The CDR3 DNA sequence: TGTGCCAGCGGAACCGGGACAGGGGTTAACGAGCAGTACTTC. Supplemented by reference TRBV2 and TRBJ2-7, the full variable domain reads EPEVTQTPSHQVTQMGQEVILRCVPISNHLYFYWYRQILGQKVEFLVSFYNNEISEKSEIFDDQFSVERPDGSNFTLKIRSTKLEDSAMYFCASGTGTGVNEQYFGPGTRLTVT.

The CDR3 DNA reads as TGTGCCAGCAGAAGGTATAGCGAGAGCACAGATACGCAGTATTTT. Amino acids: CASRRYSESTDTQYF. This chain joins TRBV9 and TRBJ2-3; tentative D call: TRBD2 (5 bases). CDR3 length equals 15 residues. The germline CDR1 and CDR2 sequences are SGDLS and YYNGEE. Trimming took 5 bases from V and 0 from J, leaving 13 bases between them. The full variable domain, in which reference TRBV9 and TRBJ2-3 provide the parts outside the CDR3, is DSGVTQTPKHLITATGQRVTLRCSPRSGDLSVYWYQQSLDQGLQFLIQYYNGEERAKGNILERFSAQQFPDLHSELNLSSLELGDSALYFCASRRYSESTDTQYFGPGTRLTVL.